Presented here are 23 T cell receptor beta chains from one specimen sequenced in a study of blood T cell repertoires in COVID-19 (dated by TCRdb to the early 2020s). Libraries were made using the immunoSEQ multiplex PCR assay. The immuneACCESS repertoire file appears here via TCRdb, limited to in-frame rearrangements. These files lack a portion of the clones; in checked studies, under half of the deficit traces to unresolved V genes, and the cause of the others is not known. The sample table lists around 150,000 clones, about four fifths of them with a count of one. In total, the top ten clones hold roughly 9.6% of the sample. Input material: peripheral blood. The receptors derive from a man between 60 and 75 years old with active or convalescent COVID-19.

The CDR3 loop reads CASSLARTGSYGYTF. In nucleotides, the CDR3 is TGTGCCAGCAGCTTAGCTCGGACAGGTTCCTATGGCTACACCTTC. This sequence joins TRBV7-9 and TRBJ1-2; 7 nucleotides align to TRBD1. CDR1 is SEHNR, CDR2 FQNEAQ, per germline (reference sequence). CDR3 length: 15 amino acids. V lost 0 bases and J lost 4; bases outside the gene matches: 5.

J is TRBJ1-2 and V is TRBV19; unclear D gene. The CDR3 has 14 amino acids. Trimming cost V 4 bases and J 4 bases, with 13 bases left between them. Germline-derived CDR1 and CDR2 are LNHDA and SQIVND (reference sequence). The CDR3 reads CASSKRGTPYGYTF. The CDR3 coding sequence is TGTGCCAGTAGTAAGCGGGGTACCCCCTATGGCTACACCTTC.

The V and J genes are TRBV6-5 and TRBJ2-7; possibly TRBD1 for D (6 bases). Germline values: CDR1 MNHEY, CDR2 SVGAGI. V was trimmed by 2 bases and J by 0 bases, leaving 11 bases between them. The length of the CDR3 is 15 residues. CDR3 residues: CASSYRVGGSYEQYF. In DNA form, the CDR3 reads TGTGCCAGCAGTTACCGAGTAGGGGGCTCCTACGAGCAGTACTTC.

V is TRBV5-1 and J is TRBJ2-1; 13 nucleotides line up with TRBD2. The V and J ends lost 4 bases and 11 bases, in that order; junction bases with no gene match: 9. CDR1 is SGHRS, CDR2 YFSETQ, per germline. The CDR3 runs to 15 residues. CDR3 loop: CASSPTSGGARKQFF. For the CDR3, the DNA is TGCGCCAGCAGCCCTACTAGCGGGGGGGCGAGGAAGCAGTTCTTC.

This clone was seen a few times. J is TRBJ1-5 and V is TRBV28, with 9 bases aligning to TRBD1. The germline V gene encodes CDR1 MDHEN and CDR2 SYDVKM. V was pared by 3 bases and J by 0 bases, with 3 bases of the junction left unmatched. This CDR3 has 16 amino acids. The CDR3 reads CASSLRTGDSNQPQHF. The CDR3 DNA is TGTGCCAGCAGTTTGCGGACAGGGGATAGCAATCAGCCCCAGCATTTT.

V is TRBV12-3 or TRBV12-4 and J is TRBJ1-1; unclear D gene. V dropped 6 bases and J dropped 4 bases, with 12 bases sitting between them. The CDR3 is 13 residues long. CDR3 region: CASSIRERTEAFF. The CDR3 nucleotides are TGTGCCAGCAGCATAAGAGAGCGCACTGAAGCTTTCTTT.

The chain couples TRBV5-5 to TRBJ2-6; 7 nucleotides match TRBD1. The CDR3 is made up of 18 amino acids. V was clipped by 0 bases and J by 0 bases; unmatched bases: 6. Germline-derived CDR1 and CDR2 are SGHKS and YYEKEE (reference sequence). The CDR3 sequence is CASSLAAGGNSGANVLTF. The CDR3 DNA follows: TGTGCCAGCAGCTTGGCGGCAGGGGGAAACTCTGGGGCCAACGTCCTGACTTTC.

This clone showed up just a few times. The chain is built from TRBV7-3 and TRBJ2-3, with 11 bases that match TRBD1. The CDR3 runs to 16 residues. Per the germline V gene, CDR1 is SGHTA and CDR2 is FQGTGA. J lost 3 bases, V lost 0 bases, and 2 bases had no gene match. CDR3 sequence (DNA): TGTGCCAGCAGCTTAACTGGGACAGGGGGTACAGATACGCAGTATTTT. Translating it yields CASSLTGTGGTDTQYF.

CDR3 sequence reads: CASSLSGSDYEQYF. CDR3 coding DNA: TGTGCCAGCAGCTTGTCCGGGAGTGATTACGAGCAGTACTTC. The chain recombines TRBV5-4 with TRBJ2-7, with D tentatively TRBD2 (6 bases). The ends were cut back, 1 base at V and 4 bases at J, with 12 bases in the middle. There are 14 residues in the CDR3. CDR1 is SGHNT, CDR2 YYREEE, per germline (reference sequence).

The rearrangement uses TRBV9 and TRBJ1-2; TRBD1 aligns across 7 bases. V lost 4 bases and J lost 4; bases outside the gene matches: 13. The CDR3 loop spans 16 amino acids. CDR1 is SGDLS and CDR2 is YYNGEE in the germline V gene. The CDR3 DNA sequence: TGTGCCAGCAGCCCAAGCCCAAGGGGGCAGGGCTATGGCTACACCTTC. Translation: CASSPSPRGQGYGYTF.

The chain recombines TRBV14 with TRBJ1-2, with 7 bases matching TRBD1. V trimming: 1 base; J trimming: 8 bases; junction bases outside the gene matches: 4. The germline V gene encodes CDR1 SGHDN and CDR2 FVKESK. The CDR3 has 13 residues. This chain's CDR3 is CASSQARGVGYTF. CDR3 coding DNA: TGTGCCAGCAGCCAAGCCAGGGGGGTCGGCTACACCTTC. Complete variable domain (other parts from reference TRBV14 and TRBJ1-2): EAGVTQFPSHSVIEKGQTVTLRCDPISGHDNLYWYRRVMGKEIKFLLHFVKESKQDESGMPNNRFLAERTGGTYSTLKVQPAELEDSGVYFCASSQARGVGYTFGSGTRLTVV.

The chain has TRBV2 and TRBJ2-6; possible D gene TRBD1, 5 bases. CDR3 length equals 16 residues. Trimming left V 8 bases short and J 1 base short, with 15 bases between. Germline V gene sequence: CDR1 SNHLY, CDR2 FYNNEI. Here the CDR3 reads CASQKQDPSGANVLTF. The CDR3 DNA is TGTGCCAGCCAAAAACAGGATCCTTCTGGGGCCAACGTCCTGACTTTC.

J is TRBJ1-4 and V is TRBV9; 9 nucleotides line up with TRBD1. The V gene end was trimmed by 2 bases and the J gene end by 7 bases; junction bases not matched to a gene: 6. This CDR3 spans 15 amino acids. Germline V gene data show CDR1 as SGDLS and CDR2 as YYNGEE. CDR3 in amino acids: CASSVGQGKSEKLFF. CDR3 coding DNA: TGTGCCAGCAGCGTGGGACAGGGAAAAAGTGAAAAACTGTTTTTT.

On this clone itself: Within the sample, other DNA sequences also encode this same CDR3. V gene TRBV5-1 combines with J gene TRBJ1-1, with D tentatively TRBD1 (6 bases). The CDR3 sequence is 14 residues long. The germline gives CDR1 SGHRS, CDR2 YFSETQ. The ends were cut back, 0 bases at V and 4 bases at J, with 10 bases in the middle. CDR3: CASSLGQGSTEAFF. The CDR3 DNA follows: TGCGCCAGCAGCTTGGGGCAGGGGAGCACTGAAGCTTTCTTT.

This clone was observed a single time. The rearrangement uses TRBV5-6 and TRBJ2-7; TRBD2 aligns across 10 bases. The CDR3 sequence is 15 residues long. Germline V lookup: CDR1 SGHDT, CDR2 YYEEEE. With V trimmed by 3 bases and J by 5 bases, 8 bases remained unmatched. CDR3 in amino acids: CASSSDSGRKNEQYF. As DNA, the CDR3 is TGTGCCAGCAGCTCCGATAGCGGGAGGAAGAACGAGCAGTACTTC.

The V call is TRBV2, the J call TRBJ2-1, with D perhaps matching TRBD2 (6 bases). CDR1 is SNHLY, CDR2 FYNNEI, per germline. There are 14 residues in the CDR3. The V end lost 4 bases, the J end lost 3 bases, and 10 bases lay between the germline ends. The CDR3 sequence: CASSVRRDYNEQFF. The CDR3 coding sequence is TGTGCCAGCAGTGTTCGGCGGGACTACAATGAGCAGTTCTTC.

The rearrangement links TRBV27 to TRBJ2-1; TRBD2 agrees at 14 bases. The CDR3 is 13 amino acids. Germline values: CDR1 MNHEY, CDR2 SMNVEV (reference sequence). V lost 8 bases to trimming and J lost 10 bases; unmatched junction nucleotides: 4. The CDR3 reads CASGLAGGLEQFF. CDR3 DNA: TGTGCCAGCGGACTAGCGGGGGGTCTGGAGCAGTTCTTC.

The rearrangement links TRBV28 to TRBJ2-4, with D hard to call. Germline loops: CDR1 MDHEN, CDR2 SYDVKM. The V and J ends lost 6 bases and 1 base respectively, with 13 bases between them. This CDR3 is 15 amino acids long. CDR3 coding DNA: TGTGCCAGCAGCCGTACTGACACCGCCAAAAACATTCAGTACTTC. It yields the protein CASSRTDTAKNIQYF.

This rearrangement joins TRBV3-1 (or the pseudogene TRBV3-2) to TRBJ1-5; D may be TRBD1 (5 bases). Looked up from germline, CDR1 is LGHDT and CDR2 is YNNKEL (reference sequence). V lost 4 bases to trimming and J lost 4 bases, with 14 bases between them. The CDR3 loop spans 15 amino acids. Written as DNA, the CDR3 is TGTGCCAGCAGCCCTTCCCCAGGGTTTAATCAGCCCCAGCATTTT. Residues: CASSPSPGFNQPQHF.

This clone was detected only a few times. The chain employs TRBV6-5 and TRBJ1-1; D unclear. The V and J ends lost 6 bases and 5 bases respectively, with 13 bases between them. The germline V gene has CDR1 MNHEY and CDR2 SVGAGI. This CDR3 spans 13 amino acids. CDR3 protein: CASRSDQETEAFF. The CDR3 DNA sequence: TGTGCCAGCAGATCTGATCAGGAAACTGAAGCTTTCTTT.

The chain combines TRBV29-1 with TRBJ2-1; 8 bases align to TRBD2. The germline gives CDR1 SQVTM, CDR2 ANQGSEA. CDR3 length: 12 residues. V gave up 4 bases and J gave up 13 bases; unmatched junction bases: 9. The CDR3 sequence: CSVGLGGTSQFF. The CDR3 DNA is TGCAGCGTTGGCCTGGGAGGGACTAGTCAGTTCTTC.

The chain carries TRBV29-1 and TRBJ1-2; TRBD1 aligns across 9 bases. V lost 6 bases to trimming and J lost 7 bases; unmatched junction nucleotides: 15. This CDR3 region has 15 residues. Per germline, CDR1 SQVTM and CDR2 ANQGSEA. CDR3 amino acids: CSVVTTGQGAGGYTF. The CDR3 bases are TGCAGCGTCGTAACCACGGGACAGGGAGCAGGTGGCTACACCTTC.

The chain uses TRBV5-4 and TRBJ2-7, with 8 bases matching TRBD2. CDR3 size: 15 residues. Germline V gives CDR1 SGHNT, CDR2 YYREEE (reference sequence). J gave up 3 bases and V 2 bases, and 7 bases lay outside the gene matches. CDR3 sequence reads: CASSLPGLVNYEQYF. The CDR3 DNA reads TGTGCCAGCAGCTTACCGGGACTAGTTAACTACGAGCAGTACTTC.